In its sample, the clone carrying this T cell receptor (beta chain) was seen a few times. Its antigen remains unknown. The data derive from a study of human T cells and chemical hapten exposure. The overall study: In the sensitization step, 2% DPC was placed on approximately 2 cm by approximately 2 cm of upper inner arm skin. In the approximately 24-week study, patients were dosed weekly with diphenylcyclopropenone on the scalp throughout. Study conclusions and caveats: More PT1 expanded TCRs went with higher patch test scores.

TCRdb analysed the RACE reads with MiXCR anew, one entry per CDR3 protein. Among 350,000 to 450,000 distinct CDR3 sequences, 5% to 6.5% were seen once, and the ten largest hold approximately 2.8%. V lost 0 bases and J 2 bases, leaving 10 bases between the germline ends. The germline CDR1 and CDR2 sequences are SQVTM and ANQGSEA. This CDR3 is built from 14 residues. The sample's time point: pre-sensitization, week 0. Treatment denoted: therapeutic diphenylcyclopropenone sensitization with weekly scalp DPC. The sequenced sample was whole blood, obtained in connection with sensitization to the hapten diphenylcyclopropenone (DPC). The receptor was derived from a woman aged 45-60 years with alopecia areata. Some clones in this sample may be carry-over from other donors' samples. V gene TRBV29-1 combines with J gene TRBJ1-2; D call uncertain. The CDR3 loop reads CSVEEVVRNYGYTF. The CDR3, as DNA: TGCAGCGTTGAAGAAGTGGTACGGAACTATGGCTACACCTTC.